This is a list of T cell receptor beta chains from one sample in a study of blood T cell repertoires in COVID-19. Assay used: immunoSEQ multiplex PCR; TCRdb lists only in-frame clones, some missing. The data show 120,000 to 150,000 clones, around 86% seen once. Sequenced material: peripheral blood. These receptors originate from a human donor in a cohort sampled during active COVID-19. Each CDR3 is given with its conserved first and last residue. D genes are given only for firm matches. Clone size appears in some rows only: once, few, many, or a class for an expanded clone.

clone_size d_call j_call v_call cdr3_aa cdr3_nt
few NA TRBJ2-7 TRBV7-9 CASSLGLFYEQYF TGTGCCAGCAGCCTGGGACTTTTCTACGAGCAGTACTTC
NA TRBD1 TRBJ1-6 TRBV9 CASSVDTGGNSPLHF TGTGCCAGCAGCGTAGATACAGGGGGCAATTCACCCCTCCACTTT
NA TRBD2 TRBJ2-2 TRBV6-1 CASSVLAGVQTGELFF TGTGCCAGCAGTGTACTGGCGGGAGTTCAGACCGGGGAGCTGTTTTTT
NA NA TRBJ1-1 TRBV6-6 CASRTREVEAFF TGTGCCAGCAGAACCAGGGAGGTTGAAGCTTTCTTT
NA TRBD2 TRBJ2-2 TRBV11-2 CASSLDWRESAGELFF TGTGCCAGCAGCTTAGACTGGCGGGAGAGCGCCGGGGAGCTGTTTTTT
NA NA TRBJ2-5 TRBV28 CASSSYGTTVSETQYF TGTGCCAGCAGTTCCTACGGGACAACAGTGTCGGAGACCCAGTACTTC
NA NA TRBJ2-5 TRBV7-2 CASSSRHRETQYF TGTGCCAGCAGCTCCCGCCACCGGGAGACCCAGTACTTC
once TRBD1 TRBJ2-5 TRBV28 CASSHPRAGGKETQYF TGTGCCAGCAGCCACCCCAGGGCAGGGGGAAAGGAGACCCAGTACTTC
NA TRBD2 TRBJ2-1 TRBV19 CASSASGRTLDEQFF TGTGCCAGTAGTGCTAGCGGGAGGACGTTGGATGAGCAGTTCTTC
NA TRBD1 TRBJ1-5 TRBV9 CASSRQGPFNQPQHF TGTGCCAGCAGTCGACAGGGGCCTTTCAATCAGCCCCAGCATTTT
NA TRBD2 TRBJ2-1 TRBV3-1/TRBV3-2 CASSRRTSGKFRDNEQFF TGTGCCAGCAGCCGTAGGACTAGCGGGAAATTTAGGGACAATGAGCAGTTCTTC
NA TRBD2 TRBJ2-1 TRBV5-1 CASSLVGGRADNEQFF TGCGCCAGCAGCTTGGTGGGCGGGAGGGCCGACAATGAGCAGTTCTTC
NA TRBD2 TRBJ2-5 TRBV28 CASSLASGGRGETQYF TGTGCCAGCAGTTTAGCTAGCGGGGGTCGCGGAGAGACCCAGTACTTC
NA NA TRBJ1-4 TRBV30 CAWNRINEKLFF TGTGCCTGGAACAGGATTAATGAAAAACTGTTTTTT
few TRBD2 TRBJ2-1 TRBV4-2 CASSQDGGTSQFF TGTGCCAGCAGCCAGGACGGGGGGACTAGTCAGTTCTTC
NA NA TRBJ2-1 TRBV11-1 CASSLAGWSYNEQFF TGTGCCAGCAGCTTAGCCGGGTGGTCCTACAATGAGCAGTTCTTC
few NA TRBJ2-7 TRBV15 CATSRDKSSTSYEQYF TGTGCCACCAGCAGAGATAAGAGCTCCACCTCCTACGAGCAGTACTTC
NA TRBD2 TRBJ2-3 TRBV3-1/TRBV3-2 CASSQGVGSGLAGPSGYF TGTGCCAGCAGCCAAGGTGTGGGTTCTGGACTAGCGGGACCCAGTGGGTATTTT
NA TRBD1 TRBJ2-7 TRBV10-3 CAISGGQGGYEQYF TGTGCCATCAGTGGGGGACAGGGGGGATACGAGCAGTACTTC
NA TRBD2 TRBJ2-7 TRBV7-2 CASSLDPSGNYEQYF TGTGCCAGCAGCTTAGACCCTAGCGGGAATTACGAGCAGTACTTC
many NA TRBJ2-1 TRBV12-5 CASAKTASQIRQFF TGTGCTAGTGCCAAGACAGCCTCCCAGATAAGGCAGTTCTTC
NA TRBD2 TRBJ2-1 TRBV7-2 CASSLALAGDYNEQFF TGTGCCAGCAGCTTAGCACTAGCGGGAGACTACAATGAGCAGTTCTTC
NA TRBD2 TRBJ2-7 TRBV27 CASSLGTSAVYEQYF TGTGCCAGCAGTCTAGGGACTAGCGCCGTCTACGAGCAGTACTTC
NA NA TRBJ2-7 TRBV6-5 CASSYSRTYEQYF TGTGCCAGCAGTTACTCCAGGACCTACGAGCAGTACTTC
once NA TRBJ1-2 TRBV9 CASSVNRDYGYTF TGTGCCAGCAGCGTTAACAGGGACTATGGCTACACCTTC
NA TRBD2 TRBJ2-7 TRBV5-5 CASSLELAEAARQYF TGTGCCAGCAGCTTGGAGCTAGCGGAGGCCGCCCGGCAGTACTTC
NA NA TRBJ2-1 TRBV5-3 CARSLVGGSYNEQFF TGTGCCAGAAGCTTGGTTGGCGGTTCCTACAATGAGCAGTTCTTC
NA TRBD1 TRBJ1-5 TRBV6-5 CASSSRTGEGQPQHF TGTGCCAGCAGTTCCAGGACAGGGGAGGGTCAGCCCCAGCATTTT
NA TRBD1 TRBJ1-5 TRBV6-5 CASRGGQGRNQPQHF TGTGCCAGCAGGGGCGGACAGGGGCGCAATCAGCCCCAGCATTTT
once TRBD2 TRBJ2-3 TRBV5-1 CASSSLPGLVTDTQYF TGCGCCAGCAGCTCCCTACCGGGACTAGTGACAGATACGCAGTATTTT
NA TRBD1 TRBJ2-7 TRBV7-6 CASGAGTGKSEQYF TGTGCCAGCGGAGCCGGGACAGGGAAATCCGAGCAGTACTTC
NA TRBD1 TRBJ2-1 TRBV7-6 CASSLAVQQGRPYNEQFF TGTGCCAGCAGCTTAGCCGTCCAACAGGGGCGGCCCTACAATGAGCAGTTCTTC
NA NA TRBJ2-7 TRBV5-1 CASSLDPTSYEQYF TGCGCCAGCAGCTTGGACCCTACTTCCTACGAGCAGTACTTC
few NA TRBJ2-3 TRBV7-6 CASSLEVGSSNIGGTDTQYF TGTGCCAGCAGCTTAGAGGTCGGGAGCTCTAATATAGGGGGCACAGATACGCAGTATTTT
NA TRBD1 TRBJ1-6 TRBV6-2/TRBV6-3 CASSFPPGQGNSPLHF TGTGCCAGCAGTTTCCCGCCGGGACAGGGCAATTCACCCCTCCACTTT
few TRBD1 TRBJ1-1 TRBV19 CASRGTGLAFF TGTGCCAGTAGAGGGACAGGGTTGGCTTTCTTT
NA TRBD2 TRBJ2-1 TRBV29-1 CSVGLAGGEQFF TGCAGCGTTGGACTAGCGGGAGGTGAGCAGTTCTTC
NA TRBD1 TRBJ2-2 TRBV5-4 CASSRDRGNTGELFF TGTGCCAGCAGCCGGGACAGGGGAAACACCGGGGAGCTGTTTTTT
few TRBD1 TRBJ1-5 TRBV19 CASSIRGNQPQHF TGTGCCAGTAGTATCAGGGGGAATCAGCCCCAGCATTTT
NA NA TRBJ1-4 TRBV9 CASSVGNRGEKLFF TGTGCCAGCAGCGTAGGGAATCGAGGAGAAAAACTGTTTTTT
NA NA TRBJ2-1 TRBV19 CASSSDSYNEQFF TGTGCCAGTAGTAGTGACAGTTACAATGAGCAGTTCTTC
NA NA TRBJ2-5 TRBV27 CASSKTTGTTFPPETQYF TGTGCCAGCAGTAAAACGACCGGGACAACATTCCCACCCGAGACCCAGTACTTC
NA TRBD1 TRBJ1-2 TRBV24-1 CATSEPGQARDGYTF TGTGCCACCAGTGAACCTGGACAGGCTAGGGATGGCTACACCTTC